Presented here are 4 T cell receptor beta chains from one specimen sequenced in a study of blood T cell repertoires in COVID-19. The repertoire was sequenced with immunoSEQ multiplex PCR; TCRdb's copy has only in-frame clones and lacks some. The profile shows about 220,000 clones, 86% of them singletons. Material: PBMCs or T cells enriched from blood (not recorded which). Receptors were obtained from a woman aged 35 to 49 with acute COVID-19.

The chain links TRBV19 to TRBJ2-1, with 8 positions matching TRBD2. Germline V gene data show CDR1 as LNHDA and CDR2 as SQIVND (reference sequence). V was pared by 5 bases and J by 8 bases, with 11 bases of the junction left unmatched. This CDR3 has 15 residues. DNA for the CDR3: TGTGCCAGTAGTCAGCGGGGGAACCCTAGGGATGAGCAGTTCTTC. Protein product: CASSQRGNPRDEQFF.

This chain links TRBV4-1 with TRBJ2-6, with D possibly matching TRBD1 (6 bases). The CDR3 runs 16 residues. Germline values: CDR1 MGHRA, CDR2 YSYEKL. V gave up 2 bases and J gave up 2 bases, with 10 bases separating them. The CDR3, as DNA: TGCGCCAGCAGCCAACTTACAGGGACTGGGGCCAACGTCCTGACTTTC. Its protein product is CASSQLTGTGANVLTF.

J is TRBJ2-5 and V is TRBV9; the match to TRBD1 covers 7 bases. This CDR3 comprises 15 residues. Germline loops: CDR1 SGDLS, CDR2 YYNGEE. V lost 0 bases and J lost 1; bases outside the gene matches: 3. CDR3 in DNA: TGTGCCAGCAGCGTAGGTAGGGGGCTCCAAGAGACCCAGTACTTC. Translated: CASSVGRGLQETQYF.

The V gene is TRBV12-3 or TRBV12-4, the J gene TRBJ1-2; D remains ambiguous. The CDR3 is 12 amino acids. The V end lost 1 base, the J end lost 6 bases, and 6 bases lay between the germline ends. In DNA form, the CDR3 reads TGTGCCAGCAGTTTAGGAGAAAATGGCTACACCTTC. Amino acids: CASSLGENGYTF.